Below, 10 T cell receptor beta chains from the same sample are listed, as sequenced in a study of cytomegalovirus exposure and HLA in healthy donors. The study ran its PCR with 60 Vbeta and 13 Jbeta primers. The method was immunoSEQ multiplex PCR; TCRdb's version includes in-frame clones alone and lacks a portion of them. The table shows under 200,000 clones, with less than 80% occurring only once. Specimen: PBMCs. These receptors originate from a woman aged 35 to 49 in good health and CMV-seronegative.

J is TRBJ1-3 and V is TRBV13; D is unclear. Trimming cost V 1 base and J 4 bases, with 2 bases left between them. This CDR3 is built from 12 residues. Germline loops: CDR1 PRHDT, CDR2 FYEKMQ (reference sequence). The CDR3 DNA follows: TGTGCCAGCAGCTTAGCGGGAAACACCATATATTTT. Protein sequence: CASSLAGNTIYF. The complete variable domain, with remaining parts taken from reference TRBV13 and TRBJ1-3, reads AAGVIQSPRHLIKEKRETATLKCYPIPRHDTVYWYQQGPGQDPQFLISFYEKMQSDKGSIPDRFSAQQFSDYHSELNMSSLELGDSALYFCASSLAGNTIYFGEGSWLTVV.

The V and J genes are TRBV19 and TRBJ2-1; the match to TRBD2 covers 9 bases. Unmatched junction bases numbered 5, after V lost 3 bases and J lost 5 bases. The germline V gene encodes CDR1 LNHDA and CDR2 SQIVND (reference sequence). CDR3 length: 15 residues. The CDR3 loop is CASSIRASGDNEQFF. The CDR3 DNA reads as TGTGCCAGTAGTATCCGGGCTAGCGGGGACAATGAGCAGTTCTTC.

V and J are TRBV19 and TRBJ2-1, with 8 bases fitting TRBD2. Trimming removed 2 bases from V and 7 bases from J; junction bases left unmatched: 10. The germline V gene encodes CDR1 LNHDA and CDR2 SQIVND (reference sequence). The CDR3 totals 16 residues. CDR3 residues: CASSIFSLAVGNEQFF. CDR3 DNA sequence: TGTGCCAGTAGTATATTTTCACTAGCGGTGGGGAATGAGCAGTTCTTC.

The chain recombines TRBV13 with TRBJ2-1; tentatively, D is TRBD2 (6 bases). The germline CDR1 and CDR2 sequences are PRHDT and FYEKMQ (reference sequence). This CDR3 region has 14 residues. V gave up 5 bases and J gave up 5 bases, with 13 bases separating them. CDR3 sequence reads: CASSQGGGHNEQFF. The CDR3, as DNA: TGTGCCAGCAGCCAAGGCGGAGGGCACAATGAGCAGTTCTTC.

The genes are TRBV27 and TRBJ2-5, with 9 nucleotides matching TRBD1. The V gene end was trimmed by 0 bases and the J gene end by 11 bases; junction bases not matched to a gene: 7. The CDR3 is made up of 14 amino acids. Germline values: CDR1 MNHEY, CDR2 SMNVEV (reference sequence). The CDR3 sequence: CASSLSGQGTRQYF. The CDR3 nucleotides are TGTGCCAGCAGTTTATCGGGACAGGGAACGAGGCAGTACTTC.

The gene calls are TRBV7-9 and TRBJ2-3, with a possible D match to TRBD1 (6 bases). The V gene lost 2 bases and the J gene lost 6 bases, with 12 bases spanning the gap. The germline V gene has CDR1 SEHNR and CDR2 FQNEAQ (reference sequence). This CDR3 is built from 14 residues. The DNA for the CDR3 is TGTGCCAGCAGCTTATTTTCTGGGGGCGATACGCAGTATTTT. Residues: CASSLFSGGDTQYF.

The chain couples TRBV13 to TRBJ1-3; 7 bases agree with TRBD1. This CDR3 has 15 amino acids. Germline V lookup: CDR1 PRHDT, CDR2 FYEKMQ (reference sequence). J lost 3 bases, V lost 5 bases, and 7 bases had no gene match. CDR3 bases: TGTGCCAGCAGCCCCAGGGGGTCTGGTGGAAACACCATATATTTT. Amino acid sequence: CASSPRGSGGNTIYF.

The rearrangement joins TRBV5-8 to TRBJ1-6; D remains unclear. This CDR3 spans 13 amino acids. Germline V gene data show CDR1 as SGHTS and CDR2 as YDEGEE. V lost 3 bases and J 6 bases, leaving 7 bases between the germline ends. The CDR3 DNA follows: TGTGCCAGCAGCTCCTACAGTAATTCACCCCTCCACTTT. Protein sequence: CASSSYSNSPLHF. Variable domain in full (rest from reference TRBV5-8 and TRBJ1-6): EAGVTQSPTHLIKTRGQQATLRCSPISGHTSVYWYQQALGLGLQFLLWYDEGEERNRGNFPPRFSGRQFPNYSSELNVNALELEDSALYLCASSSYSNSPLHFGNGTRLTVT.

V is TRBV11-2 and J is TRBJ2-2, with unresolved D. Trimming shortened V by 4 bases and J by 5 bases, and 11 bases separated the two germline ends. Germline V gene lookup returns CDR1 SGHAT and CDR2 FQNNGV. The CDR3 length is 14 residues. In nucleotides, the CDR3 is TGTGCCAGCAGCTACAATTCCCCGACCGGGGAGCTGTTTTTT. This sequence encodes CASSYNSPTGELFF. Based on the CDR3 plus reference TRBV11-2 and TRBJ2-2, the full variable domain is EAGVAQSPRYKIIEKRQSVAFWCNPISGHATLYWYQQILGQGPKLLIQFQNNGVVDDSQLPKDRFSAERLKGVDSTLKIQPAKLEDSAVYLCASSYNSPTGELFFGEGSRLTVL.

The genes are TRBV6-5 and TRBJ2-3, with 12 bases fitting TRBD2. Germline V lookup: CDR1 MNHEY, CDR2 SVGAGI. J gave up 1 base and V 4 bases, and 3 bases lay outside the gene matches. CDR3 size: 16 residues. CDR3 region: CASSSRTSGGTDTQYF. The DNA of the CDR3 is TGTGCCAGCAGTTCCCGGACTAGCGGGGGCACAGATACGCAGTATTTT.